These T cell receptor beta chains were read from a single sample in a study of shared clonotypes between healthy human individuals. Here immunoSEQ multiplex PCR was the method, and the copy in TCRdb shows in-frame clones only, minus some. The sample carries a few million clones, 90% to 97% recorded once. Material for sequencing was naive CD4+ T cells sorted from blood. The receptors were sampled from a man in his late teens or twenties in good health. Each CDR3 is given with its conserved first and last residue. A D gene is named only where the DNA matches it firmly. Expanded clones are given a class, and other clones once, few, many or no size at all.

size: .; J: TRBJ1-2; V: TRBV21-1; D: .; DNA: TGTGCCAGCAGCCCGACTGTGTATGGCTACACCTTC; CDR3: CASSPTVYGYTF
size: .; J: TRBJ1-1; V: TRBV18; D: .; DNA: TGTGCCAGCTCACCACAATCCGCCGGTAACACTGAAGCTTTCTTT; CDR3: CASSPQSAGNTEAFF
size: .; J: TRBJ1-6; V: TRBV30; D: .; DNA: TGTGCCTGGAGACCCGGGGGAAATTCACCCCTCCACTTT; CDR3: CAWRPGGNSPLHF
size: .; J: TRBJ2-5; V: TRBV9; D: .; DNA: TGTGCCAGCACTCGGGGCCCCCAAGAGACCCAGTACTTC; CDR3: CASTRGPQETQYF
size: .; J: TRBJ1-6; V: TRBV2; D: .; DNA: TGTGCCAGCAGTGATCGGGGTCAGGTTAATTCACCCCTCCACTTT; CDR3: CASSDRGQVNSPLHF
size: .; J: TRBJ2-2; V: TRBV9; D: .; DNA: TGTGCCAGCAGCGTTAGTCCCCGCGATCCTGGCGGGGAGCTGTTTTTT; CDR3: CASSVSPRDPGGELFF
size: once; J: TRBJ2-3; V: TRBV6-1; D: TRBD2; DNA: TGTGCCAGCAGTGAACGGGGACTAGCGGGGGGAATCACAGATACGCAGTATTTT; CDR3: CASSERGLAGGITDTQYF
size: .; J: TRBJ1-4; V: TRBV7-9; D: .; DNA: TGTGCCAGCAGCTCCCGTTTAGCCCAGAATGAAAAACTGTTTTTT; CDR3: CASSSRLAQNEKLFF
size: .; J: TRBJ1-2; V: TRBV6-6; D: .; DNA: TGTGCCAGCAGTAAGCCAGGGGATGGCTACACCTTC; CDR3: CASSKPGDGYTF
size: .; J: TRBJ2-1; V: TRBV5-6; D: TRBD1; DNA: TGTGCCAGCAGCTCGGGGGACAGGGGCAATGAGCAGTTCTTC; CDR3: CASSSGDRGNEQFF
size: .; J: TRBJ1-5; V: TRBV4-1; D: .; DNA: TGCGCCAGCAGCCAGGGCGGACAGCTGGGCAATCAGCCCCAGCATTTT; CDR3: CASSQGGQLGNQPQHF
size: .; J: TRBJ2-2; V: TRBV11-2; D: .; DNA: TGTGCCAGCAGCTTGATTAACACCGGGGAGCTGTTTTTT; CDR3: CASSLINTGELFF
size: .; J: TRBJ2-5; V: TRBV29-1; D: .; DNA: TGCAGCGTTGAAGATGGACAGTGGTACCAAGAGACCCAGTACTTC; CDR3: CSVEDGQWYQETQYF
size: .; J: TRBJ1-1; V: TRBV6-6; D: .; DNA: TGTGCCAGCAGTTATGGAGAGTTGAACACTGAAGCTTTCTTT; CDR3: CASSYGELNTEAFF
size: .; J: TRBJ1-2; V: TRBV27; D: TRBD1; DNA: TGTGCCAGCAGAAAACCAGGGGGCAACTATGGCTACACCTTC; CDR3: CASRKPGGNYGYTF
size: .; J: TRBJ2-1; V: TRBV2; D: TRBD1; DNA: TGTGCCAGCAGCCGACAGGGGCGCTCCTACAATGAGCAGTTCTTC; CDR3: CASSRQGRSYNEQFF
size: once; J: TRBJ2-7; V: TRBV15; D: TRBD2; DNA: TGTGCCACCAGCAGAGAAGGCGGGGGAGTCTACGAGCAGTACTTC; CDR3: CATSREGGGVYEQYF
size: once; J: TRBJ1-5; V: TRBV5-6; D: .; DNA: TGTGCCAGCAGCTTGGGCAATCAGCCCCAGCATTTT; CDR3: CASSLGNQPQHF
size: .; J: TRBJ2-6; V: TRBV5-1; D: .; DNA: TGCGCCAGCAGCTTTGGACCTGGGGCCAACGTCCTGACTTTC; CDR3: CASSFGPGANVLTF
size: once; J: TRBJ1-3; V: TRBV10-3; D: .; DNA: TGTGCCATCAGTGAGGGCCCGGGGGCTGGAAACACCATATATTTT; CDR3: CAISEGPGAGNTIYF
size: .; J: TRBJ2-7; V: TRBV5-4; D: TRBD2; DNA: TGTGCCAGCAGCTACGGAACTAGCGGGAGGGCCCTTGTTGAGCAGTACTTC; CDR3: CASSYGTSGRALVEQYF
size: .; J: TRBJ2-3; V: TRBV5-1; D: TRBD2; DNA: TGCGCCAGCAGCCGACTAGCGGACACAGATACGCAGTATTTT; CDR3: CASSRLADTDTQYF